Listed here are 32 T cell receptor beta chains from one sample, sequenced in a study of T-cell memory formation after mild COVID-19 (dated by TCRdb to 2020 to 2023). Library method: 5' RACE. Reads for this sample came from an Illumina NovaSeq 6000. The public reads were reanalyzed by TCRdb: fastp trimming at Q25, MiXCR alignment, in-frame beta chains only. Each entry is one CDR3 protein sequence, shown with its most common DNA and genes. The sample table holds 150,000 to 200,000 distinct CDR3 sequences, of which 16% were seen once. The ten largest clones take up more than 2% of the sample. The sample consisted of PBMCs or a T cell subset sorted from them (not recorded which). The source of these receptors is an adult woman who had mild COVID-19 (a few samples of this study predate the infection). The sample titles of this study are shuffled in the database, so cell type and time point are left out; the donor was told from shared clones.

The V and J genes are TRBV30 and TRBJ1-3; TRBD1 aligns across 7 bases. The CDR3 sequence is 16 residues long. Germline assignment: CDR1 GTSNPN and CDR2 SVGIG (reference sequence). The trim removed 3 bases at V and 3 bases at J, leaving 11 bases unmatched. CDR3 protein: CAWRRGRGSFGNTIYF. The CDR3 coding sequence is TGTGCCTGGAGGAGGGGCAGGGGGTCTTTTGGAAACACCATATATTTT.

The chain combines TRBV5-6 with TRBJ2-1, with a weak D call TRBD1 (6 bases). From germline, CDR1 is SGHDT and CDR2 YYEEEE. This CDR3 has 15 residues. V was trimmed by 2 bases and J by 6 bases, leaving 15 bases between them. The CDR3 loop is CASSFGQGHFNEQFF. As DNA, the CDR3 is TGTGCCAGCAGCTTCGGCCAGGGGCACTTCAATGAGCAGTTCTTC.

This chain links TRBV20-1 with TRBJ2-3; 7 nucleotides line up with TRBD2. The germline V gene has CDR1 DFQATT and CDR2 SNEGSKA (reference sequence). The CDR3 length is 17 residues. V lost 5 bases and J lost 0; bases outside the gene matches: 14. The CDR3 spells CSAHNRRGGGSTDTQYF. CDR3 DNA: TGCAGTGCTCACAACCGGCGTGGGGGGGGGAGCACAGATACGCAGTATTTT.

The chain employs TRBV25-1 and TRBJ1-6; D possibly corresponds to TRBD1 (6 bases). Germline values: CDR1 MGHDK, CDR2 SYGVNS. The CDR3 has 15 residues. With 5 bases removed from V and 2 bases from J, the gap between germline ends came to 10 bases. CDR3 sequence reads: CASSLPGAYNSPLHF. Here the CDR3 DNA reads TGTGCCAGCAGTCTCCCAGGGGCCTATAATTCACCCCTCCACTTT.

This clonotype occurred a few times. This rearrangement joins TRBV27 to TRBJ1-6; 7 positions agree with TRBD1. Germline values: CDR1 MNHEY, CDR2 SMNVEV (reference sequence). The CDR3 has 14 residues. V shed 6 bases and J 7 bases; nucleotides not matched to a gene: 6. CDR3 sequence reads: CASRQQGPNSPLHF. The DNA of the CDR3 is TGTGCCAGCAGACAACAGGGGCCGAATTCACCCCTCCACTTT.

This clonotype was recorded a few times. This rearrangement joins TRBV4-1 to TRBJ1-2; D is uncertain. The germline gives CDR1 MGHRA, CDR2 YSYEKL. The ends were cut back, 0 bases at V and 4 bases at J, with 9 bases in the middle. This CDR3 has 14 residues. CDR3 region: CASSQDGFRYGYTF. In DNA form, the CDR3 reads TGCGCCAGCAGCCAAGATGGGTTCCGCTATGGCTACACCTTC.

This clonotype was counted only a few times. CDR3 sequence reads: CSATGTPKNNEQFF. The CDR3 coding sequence is TGCAGTGCTACCGGGACACCGAAAAACAATGAGCAGTTCTTC. J is TRBJ2-1 and V is TRBV20-1; a possible D gene is TRBD1 (6 bases). The CDR3 sequence is 14 residues long. Looked up from germline, CDR1 is DFQATT and CDR2 is SNEGSKA (reference sequence). Trimming stripped 4 bases from V and 5 bases from J, with 15 bases between.

This clonotype has a count of ten or more. This rearrangement joins TRBV20-1 to TRBJ2-7; TRBD2 might be the D (6 bases). The V end was cut by 3 bases, the J end by 0 bases, with 21 bases between. The CDR3 is made up of 17 amino acids. From germline, CDR1 is DFQATT and CDR2 SNEGSKA (reference sequence). CDR3 nucleotide sequence: TGCAGTGCTAGTAGGGACTCGCTACTTTTCAGCTCCTACGAGCAGTACTTC. The encoded protein is CSASRDSLLFSSYEQYF.

The chain carries TRBV18 and TRBJ2-7; 11 positions match TRBD1. This CDR3 is built from 14 residues. CDR1 KGHSH and CDR2 LQKENI come from the germline V gene. V shed 6 bases, J shed 5 bases, and the junction held 6 bases outside the gene matches. The CDR3 DNA reads TGTGCCAGCTCTCACGGACAGGGGGCTGACGAGCAGTACTTC. Translated, it gives CASSHGQGADEQYF.

The V gene is TRBV5-6, the J gene TRBJ2-7, with TRBD2 identical over 8 bases. The CDR3 runs to 16 residues. Trimming took 4 bases from V and 3 from J; bases not matched to a gene: 12. From germline, CDR1 is SGHDT and CDR2 YYEEEE. CDR3 in DNA: TGTGCCAGCAGCCCCCTGGTGGCTAGCGGGTTCTACGAGCAGTACTTC. This gives the protein CASSPLVASGFYEQYF.

This clonotype was counted only a few times. The chain combines TRBV29-1 with TRBJ2-7, with a possible D match to TRBD1 (6 bases). Germline V lookup: CDR1 SQVTM, CDR2 ANQGSEA. The CDR3 has 16 residues. Trimming stripped 5 bases from V and 3 bases from J, with 23 bases between. The CDR3 bases are TGCAGCGTTTGTCAGGGGATGAGACAATTGTTCTACGAGCAGTACTTC. This gives the protein CSVCQGMRQLFYEQYF.

This clonotype was counted between two and nine times. The genes are TRBV5-1 and TRBJ2-5; the match to TRBD1 covers 7 bases. CDR1 and CDR2 from the germline V gene are SGHRS and YFSETQ. V gave up 3 bases and J gave up 4 bases; unmatched junction bases: 9. CDR3 size: 15 residues. The CDR3 here is CASSWMNRGGETQYF. The CDR3 DNA sequence: TGCGCCAGCAGCTGGATGAACAGGGGTGGAGAGACCCAGTACTTC.

This sequence joins TRBV4-3 and TRBJ2-1; D may be TRBD2 (6 bases). Germline loops: CDR1 LGHNA, CDR2 YSLEER. With 4 bases removed from V and 0 bases from J, the gap between germline ends came to 13 bases. The CDR3 is 16 amino acids. CDR3 sequence: CASSLEGQSSYNEQFF. The DNA of the CDR3 is TGCGCCAGCAGCCTGGAGGGGCAGAGCTCCTACAATGAGCAGTTCTTC.

This chain uses TRBV5-1 with TRBJ1-4; TRBD1 is a possible D gene (5 bases). V dropped 4 bases and J dropped 6 bases, with 13 bases sitting between them. Germline-derived CDR1 and CDR2 are SGHRS and YFSETQ. This CDR3 region has 14 residues. CDR3 loop: CASSPGGTDEKLFF. Here the CDR3 DNA reads TGCGCCAGCAGCCCGGGGGGGACCGATGAAAAACTGTTTTTT. Looking up the rest from reference TRBV5-1 and TRBJ1-4 gives the full variable domain: KAGVTQTPRYLIKTRGQQVTLSCSPISGHRSVSWYQQTPGQGLQFLFEYFSETQRNKGNFPGRFSGRQFSNSRSEMNVSTLELGDSALYLCASSPGGTDEKLFFGSGTQLSVL.

This clonotype was detected only a few times. V usage is TRBV12-3 or TRBV12-4 and J usage is TRBJ2-3; D uncertain. Trimming removed 3 bases at V and 3 bases at J, with 10 bases between. The CDR3 runs to 14 residues. CDR3 nucleotide sequence: TGTGCCAGCAGTTTTGGAGCCACTACAGATACGCAGTATTTT. As protein: CASSFGATTDTQYF.

This clonotype came up many times. The chain uses TRBV29-1 and TRBJ2-7; 9 bases map to TRBD2. Germline-derived CDR1 and CDR2 are SQVTM and ANQGSEA. The CDR3 is made up of 14 amino acids. V shed 1 base, J shed 6 bases, and the junction held 7 bases outside the gene matches. CDR3 protein: CSVEVAVAGVEQYF. The CDR3 DNA follows: TGCAGCGTTGAAGTTGCGGTAGCGGGAGTCGAGCAGTACTTC.

This clonotype showed up just a few times. The genes are TRBV4-1 and TRBJ1-6, with D unclear. Germline values: CDR1 MGHRA, CDR2 YSYEKL. V was trimmed by 1 base and J by 7 bases, leaving 11 bases between them. This CDR3 is built from 15 residues. CDR3 DNA sequence: TGCGCCAGCAGCCAAGCCATGAACCTGAATTCACCCCTCCACTTT. This sequence encodes CASSQAMNLNSPLHF.

The chain has TRBV9 and TRBJ2-7; D ambiguous. CDR1 and CDR2 (germline): SGDLS, YYNGEE. This CDR3 contains 17 residues. Trimming cost V 0 bases and J 0 bases, with 16 bases left between them. DNA for the CDR3: TGTGCCAGCAGCGTAGAGCCGGAGACACTTTTCTCCTACGAGCAGTACTTC. Translation gives CASSVEPETLFSYEQYF.

The rearrangement joins TRBV4-3 to TRBJ2-2, with 13 bases identical to TRBD2. The germline V gene encodes CDR1 LGHNA and CDR2 YSLEER. The CDR3 totals 17 residues. J was trimmed by 5 bases and V by 3 bases; bases with no gene match: 6. The CDR3 bases are TGCGCCAGCAGCCACCCACCGGGACTAGCGGGAACCGGGGAGCTGTTTTTT. It yields the protein CASSHPPGLAGTGELFF.

The chain is built from TRBV29-1 and TRBJ2-2; 9 positions agree with TRBD1. J was trimmed by 5 bases and V by 4 bases; bases with no gene match: 8. Per germline, CDR1 SQVTM and CDR2 ANQGSEA. The CDR3 loop spans 15 amino acids. The CDR3 DNA reads as TGCAGCGTTGGGGACCGGACAGGGGTTACCGGGGAGCTGTTTTTT. Its translation: CSVGDRTGVTGELFF.

In DNA form, the CDR3 reads TGTGCCAGCAGCGCCGGGGACAGGTACTCTGGGGCCAACGTCCTGACTTTC. Translated: CASSAGDRYSGANVLTF. The J gene is TRBJ2-6, the V gene TRBV9; 8 bases align to TRBD1. The V segment lost 3 bases and the J segment 0 bases; nucleotides outside the gene matches: 5. This CDR3 has 17 amino acids. Germline V CDR1 and CDR2: SGDLS, YYNGEE.

This clonotype has ten or more counts. This sequence joins TRBV5-1 and TRBJ2-1; 11 bases fit TRBD2. Trimming at V came to 2 bases and at J to 3 bases, leaving 1 base not matched to a gene. CDR1 and CDR2 from the germline V gene are SGHRS and YFSETQ. This CDR3 comprises 15 residues. This chain's CDR3 is CASSLGLAGYNEQFF. The CDR3 DNA reads TGCGCCAGCAGCTTAGGACTAGCGGGCTACAATGAGCAGTTCTTC.

This clonotype was detected a few times. The chain couples TRBV6-8 to TRBJ1-4, with 7 bases aligning to TRBD1. Trimming at V came to 9 bases and at J to 8 bases, leaving 6 bases not matched to a gene. Germline V gene data show CDR1 as MNHGY and CDR2 as SAAAGT. The length of the CDR3 is 12 residues. CDR3 sequence reads: CARQGDGEKLFF. In nucleotides, the CDR3 is TGTGCCAGGCAGGGGGACGGCGAAAAACTGTTTTTT.

In DNA form, the CDR3 reads TGTGCCAGCAGCTTGACAGGGGACGGCTACACCTTC. It is translated as CASSLTGDGYTF. V gene TRBV7-9 combines with J gene TRBJ1-2; the match to TRBD1 covers 8 bases. V lost 3 bases, J lost 8 bases, and 2 bases stayed unmatched. The CDR3 extends over 12 amino acids. In germline, CDR1 is SEHNR, CDR2 FQNEAQ (reference sequence).

V usage is TRBV5-1 and J usage is TRBJ2-1, with D tentatively TRBD2 (6 bases). The V gene's germline CDR1 is SGHRS and CDR2 YFSETQ. Trimming cost V 0 bases and J 4 bases, with 14 bases left between them. The CDR3 runs 16 residues. The CDR3 protein is CASSLGSGKGYNEQFF. The CDR3 bases are TGCGCCAGCAGCTTGGGTAGCGGAAAGGGATACAATGAGCAGTTCTTC.

The chain employs TRBV9 and TRBJ2-1, with 10 bases fitting TRBD1. V lost 0 bases and J lost 8; bases outside the gene matches: 8. This CDR3 contains 16 residues. CDR1 is SGDLS and CDR2 is YYNGEE in the germline V gene. The CDR3: CASSVGGRTGGHEQFF. As DNA, the CDR3 is TGTGCCAGCAGCGTAGGAGGCCGGACAGGGGGTCATGAGCAGTTCTTC.

This clonotype was detected only a few times. V usage is TRBV29-1 and J usage is TRBJ2-3; D is undetermined. This CDR3 spans 9 amino acids. Germline loops: CDR1 SQVTM, CDR2 ANQGSEA. The CDR3 loop reads CRTSDTQYF. The CDR3 DNA is TGCCGGACCTCAGATACGCAGTATTTT.

In its sample, this clonotype was seen a few times. The genes are TRBV11-3 and TRBJ2-3, with TRBD2 as a possible D gene (5 bases). V was cut by 1 base and J by 6 bases, with 20 bases left in between. Per germline, CDR1 SGHNT and CDR2 YENEEA. The CDR3 has 17 residues. The DNA for the CDR3 is TGTGCCAGCAGCTTAGGGATGTCGGGGTATTTGTCGGATACGCAGTATTTT. Its protein is CASSLGMSGYLSDTQYF.

The chain joins TRBV30 to TRBJ1-2; 11 positions agree with TRBD1. The J segment lost 8 bases and the V segment lost 2 bases, leaving 7 bases of the junction unmatched. The germline CDR1 and CDR2 sequences are GTSNPN and SVGIG (reference sequence). This CDR3 has 14 residues. Written as DNA, the CDR3 is TGTGCCTGGAGTTTTGGACAGGGGGCGGAAGGCTACACCTTC. Translated, it gives CAWSFGQGAEGYTF.

This clonotype was found a few times. The V and J genes are TRBV27 and TRBJ1-2; D may be TRBD1 (5 bases). Germline V lookup: CDR1 MNHEY, CDR2 SMNVEV (reference sequence). The CDR3 is 13 residues long. Trimming stripped 2 bases from V and 7 bases from J, with 11 bases between. This chain's CDR3 is CASSLRGEGGYTF. As DNA, the CDR3 is TGTGCCAGCAGTTTAAGGGGTGAGGGTGGCTACACCTTC.

CDR3: CASSLGTGENIQYF. CDR3 bases: TGTGCCAGCAGCTTGGGGACAGGGGAAAACATTCAGTACTTC. The rearrangement links TRBV7-2 to TRBJ2-4; 10 nucleotides match TRBD1. The CDR3 has 14 residues. V dropped 3 bases and J dropped 5; count of bases not matched to a gene: 1. Germline V CDR1 and CDR2: SGHTA, FQGNSA.

The chain carries TRBV12-3 or TRBV12-4 and TRBJ2-1; D unclear. V shed 5 bases and J shed 6 bases, with 5 bases lying between them. The CDR3 sequence is 11 residues long. This CDR3 reads CASSPLNEQFF. The CDR3 bases are TGTGCCAGCAGTCCCCTCAATGAGCAGTTCTTC.